The clone carrying this T cell receptor (beta chain) was detected only a few times. Its antigen remains unknown. This entry comes from a study of response to subunit inactivated influenza vaccine. Study-wide results and caveats: Authors suggested that a seasonal influenza vaccination recruits few new T cells each time.

TCRdb ran MiXCR on the RT-PCR reads and lists one entry per CDR3 protein. The table records fewer than 650,000 distinct CDR3 sequences, approximately 12% of them present only once. Germline CDR1 reads DFQATT; CDR2 reads SNEGSKA (reference sequence). V was trimmed by 1 base and J by 3 bases, leaving 16 bases between them. This CDR3 is 15 amino acids long. The chain couples TRBV20-1 to TRBJ2-7; tentatively, D is TRBD1 or TRBD2 (5 bases each). This TCR was sampled from a man in his fifties who received an inactivated influenza vaccine. The source was PBMCs from blood, collected more than 35 days after vaccination. Here the CDR3 DNA reads TGCAGTGCTAGAGGTCCCAGGGACGTATACTACGAGCAGTACTTC. It is translated as CSARGPRDVYYEQYF.